This paragraph reports one TCR beta chain. The sample originates from a study of blood T cell repertoires in COVID-19. Turning to the study itself: The United States, Italy and Spain provided the acute and convalescent COVID-19 samples. In each case, the material was cDNA or gDNA derived from T cells, B-cell-depleted T cells, or PBMCs.

This CDR3 contains 11 residues. The V gene's germline CDR1 is SGHAT and CDR2 FQNNGV. Deletions cut 1 base from V and 6 bases from J, with 2 bases between. Original processing methods: Estimation of nucleated cell counts was performed using reference gene primer amplification. Method: immunoSEQ multiplex PCR; TCRdb's copy keeps in-frame clones and lacks some. Clone size and V and J calls were adopted from that table, with D and trimming inferred from the DNA. Of over 60,000 clones listed, roughly 90% were seen once; the top ten hold roughly 1.3%. Sequencing was performed on peripheral blood. V is TRBV11-2 and J is TRBJ2-3; D gene ambiguous. The TCR was taken from a man in his 60s with acute or convalescent COVID-19. The CDR3 loop is CASSLADTQYF. CDR3 nucleotides: TGTGCCAGCAGCTTAGCGGATACGCAGTATTTT.